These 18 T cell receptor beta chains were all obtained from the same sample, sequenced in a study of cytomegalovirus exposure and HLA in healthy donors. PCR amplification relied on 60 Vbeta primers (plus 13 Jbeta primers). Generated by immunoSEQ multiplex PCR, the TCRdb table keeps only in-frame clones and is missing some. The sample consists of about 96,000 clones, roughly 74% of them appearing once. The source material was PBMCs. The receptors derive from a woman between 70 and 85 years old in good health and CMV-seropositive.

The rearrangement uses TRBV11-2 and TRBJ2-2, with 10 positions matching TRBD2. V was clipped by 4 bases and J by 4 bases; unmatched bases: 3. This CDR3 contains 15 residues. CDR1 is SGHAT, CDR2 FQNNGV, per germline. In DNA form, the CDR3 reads TGTGCCAGCAGCTCCAGCGGGAGGGGCACCGGGGAGCTGTTTTTT. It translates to CASSSSGRGTGELFF.

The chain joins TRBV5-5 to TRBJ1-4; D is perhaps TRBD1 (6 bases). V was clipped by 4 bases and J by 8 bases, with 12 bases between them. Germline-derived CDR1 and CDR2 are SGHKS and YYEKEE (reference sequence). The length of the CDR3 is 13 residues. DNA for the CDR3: TGTGCCAGCAGCGTACCGGGGGGCGAAAAACTGTTTTTT. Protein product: CASSVPGGEKLFF.

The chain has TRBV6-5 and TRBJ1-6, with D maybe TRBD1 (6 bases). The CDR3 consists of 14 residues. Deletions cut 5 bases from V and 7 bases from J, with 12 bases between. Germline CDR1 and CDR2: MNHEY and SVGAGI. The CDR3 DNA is TGTGCCAGCAGTCCCGGGAGGGGGAATTCACCCCTCCACTTT. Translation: CASSPGRGNSPLHF.

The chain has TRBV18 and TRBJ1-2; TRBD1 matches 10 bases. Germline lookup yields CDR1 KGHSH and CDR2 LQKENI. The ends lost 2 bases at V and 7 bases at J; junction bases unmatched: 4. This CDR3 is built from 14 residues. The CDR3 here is CASSPDRGQSGYTF. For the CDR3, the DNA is TGTGCCAGCTCACCAGACAGGGGGCAAAGTGGCTACACCTTC.

CDR3 region: CAISESAVGYEQYF. In DNA, the CDR3 is TGTGCCATCAGTGAGTCTGCGGTAGGCTACGAGCAGTACTTC. The chain couples TRBV10-3 to TRBJ2-7, with D unresolved. The CDR3 length is 14 residues. Germline lookup yields CDR1 ENHRY and CDR2 SYGVKD. Trimming left V 0 bases short and J 3 bases short, with 9 bases between.

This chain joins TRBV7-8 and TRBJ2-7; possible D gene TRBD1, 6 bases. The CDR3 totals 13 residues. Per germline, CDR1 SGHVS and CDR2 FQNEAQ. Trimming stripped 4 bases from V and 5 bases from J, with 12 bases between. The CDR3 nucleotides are TGTGCCAGCAGCTCTTCAGGGGACCACGAGCAGTACTTC. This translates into CASSSSGDHEQYF.

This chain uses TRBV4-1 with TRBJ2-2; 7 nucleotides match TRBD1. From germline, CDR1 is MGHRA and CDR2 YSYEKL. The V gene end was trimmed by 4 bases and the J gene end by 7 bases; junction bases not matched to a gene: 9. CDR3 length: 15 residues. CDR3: CASSLRQGVGGELFF. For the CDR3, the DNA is TGCGCCAGCAGCCTCCGACAGGGAGTCGGCGGGGAGCTGTTTTTT.

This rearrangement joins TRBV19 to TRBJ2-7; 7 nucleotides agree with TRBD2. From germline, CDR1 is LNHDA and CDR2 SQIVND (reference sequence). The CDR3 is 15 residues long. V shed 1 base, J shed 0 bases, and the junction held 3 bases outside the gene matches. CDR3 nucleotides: TGTGCCAGTAGTATAGTGGCTAGCGGCTCCTACGAGCAGTACTTC. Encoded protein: CASSIVASGSYEQYF.

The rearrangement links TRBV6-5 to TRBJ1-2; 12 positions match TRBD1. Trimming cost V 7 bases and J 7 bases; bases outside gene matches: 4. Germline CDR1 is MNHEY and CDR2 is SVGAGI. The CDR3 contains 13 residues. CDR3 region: CASTPGQGAGYTF. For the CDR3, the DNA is TGTGCCAGCACACCGGGACAGGGGGCTGGCTACACCTTC.

The CDR3 loop is CASSQEGGSSNEQFF. CDR3 in DNA: TGTGCCAGCAGCCAAGAAGGCGGGAGCTCCAATGAGCAGTTCTTC. This rearrangement joins TRBV4-2 to TRBJ2-1; 7 bases are a match to TRBD2. After removal of 0 bases from V and 6 bases from J, the junction contained 5 bases not matched to a gene. Germline lookup yields CDR1 LGHNA and CDR2 YNFKEQ. The CDR3 is 15 amino acids.

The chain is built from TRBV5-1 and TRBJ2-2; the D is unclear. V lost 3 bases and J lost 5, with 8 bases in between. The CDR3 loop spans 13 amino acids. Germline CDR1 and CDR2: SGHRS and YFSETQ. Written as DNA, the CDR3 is TGCGCCAGCAGCTACAGAGCAACCGGGGAGCTGTTTTTT. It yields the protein CASSYRATGELFF.

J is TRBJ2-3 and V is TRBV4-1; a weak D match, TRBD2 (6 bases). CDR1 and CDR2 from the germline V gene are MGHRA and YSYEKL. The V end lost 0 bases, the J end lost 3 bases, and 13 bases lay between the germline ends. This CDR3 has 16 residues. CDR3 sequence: CASSQEEGIRTDTQYF. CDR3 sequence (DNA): TGCGCCAGCAGCCAAGAGGAGGGGATTAGGACAGATACGCAGTATTTT.

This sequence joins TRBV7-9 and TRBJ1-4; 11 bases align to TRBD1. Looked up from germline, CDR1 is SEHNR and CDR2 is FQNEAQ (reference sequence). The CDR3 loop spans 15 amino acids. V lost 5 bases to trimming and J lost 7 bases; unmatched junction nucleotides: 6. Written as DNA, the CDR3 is TGTGCCAGCAGCCGTCGGGACAGGGGGAGTGAAAAACTGTTTTTT. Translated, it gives CASSRRDRGSEKLFF.

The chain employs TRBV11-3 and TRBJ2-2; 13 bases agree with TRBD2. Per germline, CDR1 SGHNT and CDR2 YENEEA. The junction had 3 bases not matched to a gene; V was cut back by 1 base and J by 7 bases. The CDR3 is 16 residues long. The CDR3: CASSLVGLAGVGELFF. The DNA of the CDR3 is TGTGCCAGCAGCTTAGTCGGACTAGCGGGAGTCGGGGAGCTGTTTTTT.

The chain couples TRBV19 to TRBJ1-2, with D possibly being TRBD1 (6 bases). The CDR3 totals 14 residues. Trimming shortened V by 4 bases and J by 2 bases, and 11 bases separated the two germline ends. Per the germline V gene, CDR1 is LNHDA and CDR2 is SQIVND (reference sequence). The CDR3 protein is CASSKQGTNYGYTF. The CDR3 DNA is TGTGCCAGTAGTAAACAGGGTACCAACTATGGCTACACCTTC.

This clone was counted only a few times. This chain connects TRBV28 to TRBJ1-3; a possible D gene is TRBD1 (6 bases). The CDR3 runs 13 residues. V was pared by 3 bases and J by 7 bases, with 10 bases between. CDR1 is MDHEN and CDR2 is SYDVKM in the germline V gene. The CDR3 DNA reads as TGTGCCAGCAGTTTCAGGGGCCGGAACACCATATATTTT. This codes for CASSFRGRNTIYF.

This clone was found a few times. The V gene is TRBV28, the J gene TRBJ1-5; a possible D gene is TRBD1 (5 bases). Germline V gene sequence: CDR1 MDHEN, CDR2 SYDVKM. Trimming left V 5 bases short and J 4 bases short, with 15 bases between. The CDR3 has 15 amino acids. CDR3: CASSQAGRKNQPQHF. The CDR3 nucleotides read TGTGCCAGCAGTCAGGCGGGACGGAAGAATCAGCCCCAGCATTTT.

The CDR3 nucleotides are TGTGCCAGTAGTAACCCCGGGCAGGGGCCGCAGTACTTC. Protein product: CASSNPGQGPQYF. The rearrangement links TRBV19 to TRBJ2-4, with D possibly TRBD1 on 6 matching bases. Per germline, CDR1 LNHDA and CDR2 SQIVND (reference sequence). The V end lost 4 bases, the J end lost 13 bases, and 17 bases lay between the germline ends. The CDR3 extends over 13 amino acids.